The 12 T cell receptor beta chains presented below share a single source sample, sequenced in a study of vaccination effects on CD4 cells after COVID-19. The protocol was immunoSEQ multiplex PCR, while the TCRdb copy is restricted to in-frame clones and leaves out a portion. The sample yields some 40,000 clones, around 73% seen once. For these receptors, no antigen is known. Scientists isolated CD4+ T cells after a roughly nine-day culture period ended. BNT162b2 vaccine or mRNA-1273 vaccine was given to participants in two doses. Sequencing used CD4+ T cells from PBMCs cultured without peptide, obtained after COVID-19 vaccination. The origin of the receptors is a human donor who received a COVID-19 vaccine.

This clone has just a few counts. The chain combines TRBV9 with TRBJ1-1; a weak D match, TRBD1 (6 bases). The CDR3 contains 15 residues. Germline V CDR1 and CDR2: SGDLS, YYNGEE. Trimming shortened V by 0 bases and J by 5 bases, and 14 bases separated the two germline ends. The chain's CDR3 is CASSVATSGVTEAFF. The CDR3 DNA sequence: TGTGCCAGCAGCGTAGCTACCTCAGGGGTGACTGAAGCTTTCTTT.

The chain carries TRBV6-5 and TRBJ1-4, with TRBD1 matching 7 bases. Germline V CDR1 and CDR2: MNHEY, SVGAGI. The CDR3 loop spans 15 amino acids. Trimming cost V 6 bases and J 7 bases; bases outside gene matches: 11. CDR3 nucleotide sequence: TGTGCCAGCAGATTATCCCGACAGGGAACTGAAAAACTGTTTTTT. This codes for CASRLSRQGTEKLFF.

V usage is TRBV19 and J usage is TRBJ1-2, with D unresolved. CDR3 length: 15 amino acids. V was trimmed by 0 bases and J by 1 base, leaving 9 bases between them. The germline V gene has CDR1 LNHDA and CDR2 SQIVND (reference sequence). The CDR3 loop is CASSIDAGSNYGYTF. In nucleotides, the CDR3 is TGTGCCAGTAGTATAGATGCAGGCAGTAACTATGGCTACACCTTC.

This CDR3 reads CASTGGTGETQYF. CDR3 DNA: TGTGCCAGCACAGGGGGCACAGGGGAGACCCAGTACTTC. The chain combines TRBV2 with TRBJ2-5, with 8 bases identical to TRBD1. The CDR3 sequence is 13 residues long. V dropped 7 bases and J dropped 5; count of bases not matched to a gene: 6. The V gene's germline CDR1 is SNHLY and CDR2 FYNNEI.

This chain links TRBV10-1 with TRBJ1-1; 8 bases align to TRBD1. The CDR3 spans 14 residues. The germline V gene has CDR1 WNHNN and CDR2 SYGVQD (reference sequence). The trim removed 3 bases at V and 0 bases at J, leaving 0 bases unmatched. As DNA, the CDR3 is TGCGCCAGCAGTGAACAGGGGGTGAACACTGAAGCTTTCTTT. This sequence encodes CASSEQGVNTEAFF.

This clone was observed once. This CDR3 is CASSQVWRTSTDTQYF. The CDR3 DNA reads TGTGCCAGCAGCCAAGTATGGAGAACTAGCACAGATACGCAGTATTTT. This chain joins TRBV14 and TRBJ2-3; D uncertain. The CDR3 length is 16 residues. V was clipped by 1 base and J by 0 bases, with 11 bases between them. Germline lookup yields CDR1 SGHDN and CDR2 FVKESK.

This clone was counted a few times. The chain combines TRBV29-1 with TRBJ1-2; the D is unclear. The CDR3 consists of 12 residues. V lost 4 bases to trimming and J lost 4 bases, with 10 bases between them. Germline CDR1 and CDR2: SQVTM and ANQGSEA. This CDR3 is CSVVVDIYGYTF. The CDR3 DNA is TGCAGCGTTGTGGTTGATATCTATGGCTACACCTTC.

The chain joins TRBV9 to TRBJ2-3; D ambiguous. The ends were cut back, 0 bases at V and 2 bases at J, with 7 bases in the middle. The CDR3 has 14 amino acids. Germline V gives CDR1 SGDLS, CDR2 YYNGEE. CDR3 amino acids: CASSVGGDTDTQYF. CDR3 nucleotides: TGTGCCAGCAGCGTAGGCGGCGACACAGATACGCAGTATTTT. The full variable domain, completed using reference TRBV9 and TRBJ2-3, is DSGVTQTPKHLITATGQRVTLRCSPRSGDLSVYWYQQSLDQGLQFLIQYYNGEERAKGNILERFSAQQFPDLHSELNLSSLELGDSALYFCASSVGGDTDTQYFGPGTRLTVL.

This clone has only a few counts. The J gene is TRBJ2-7, the V gene TRBV5-1, with 8 positions matching TRBD1. This CDR3 region has 15 residues. The trim removed 2 bases at V and 7 bases at J, leaving 11 bases unmatched. Germline assignment: CDR1 SGHRS and CDR2 YFSETQ. The CDR3 bases are TGCGCCAGCAGCTTTCGCACAGGGGGAGCGAGAGAGCAGTACTTC. Protein sequence: CASSFRTGGAREQYF.

This chain links TRBV3-1 (or the pseudogene TRBV3-2) with TRBJ2-7; 9 bases fit TRBD2. CDR3 size: 16 residues. V lost 8 bases, J lost 1 base, and 12 bases stayed unmatched. The germline CDR1 and CDR2 sequences are LGHDT and YNNKEL (reference sequence). The DNA of the CDR3 is TGTGCCAGCGGGGTCCTCGCGGGAGGGCCTTCCTACGAGCAGTACTTC. It codes for CASGVLAGGPSYEQYF.

The CDR3, as DNA: TGCGCCAGCAGCCATATCGGGCTAGCGGGGGAGCGTTACAACAATGAGCAGTTCTTC. Translated: CASSHIGLAGERYNNEQFF. The V and J genes are TRBV4-1 and TRBJ2-1, with 10 positions matching TRBD2. Germline V gene data show CDR1 as MGHRA and CDR2 as YSYEKL. This CDR3 comprises 19 residues. Losses at the gene ends were 3 bases for V and 5 bases for J; bases not matched to a gene: 16.

CDR3 loop: CASSLGVGAEKLFF. CDR3 nucleotide sequence: TGTGCCAGCAGCTTAGGGGTCGGAGCGGAAAAACTGTTTTTT. The chain employs TRBV11-2 and TRBJ1-4; no firm D call. The CDR3 has 14 residues. V dropped 1 base and J dropped 8 bases, with 11 bases sitting between them. Germline assignment: CDR1 SGHAT and CDR2 FQNNGV.